Given below is one TCR beta chain in context. The target antigen is unknown. This sample is drawn from a study of cytomegalovirus exposure and HLA in healthy donors. Study-wide findings and caveats: Associated with cytomegalovirus, according to the listing, were 150 to 200 TCR beta chains.

Trimming stripped 2 bases from V and 3 bases from J, with 7 bases between. The CDR3 sequence is 13 residues long. Germline V gene lookup returns CDR1 KGHSH and CDR2 LQKENI. This PCR relied on a set of 60 Vbeta primers and 13 Jbeta primers. TCRdb's table, derived via immunoSEQ multiplex PCR, lists solely in-frame clones and lacks some. The table shows 110,000 or so clones, with around 86% occurring only once. The source of this sequence is a woman aged 40 to 50 in good health and CMV-seronegative. This chain uses TRBV18 with TRBJ1-2; D gene unclear. Sequencing was performed on PBMCs. The CDR3 nucleotides read TGTGCCAGCTCACCATCCGGAGACTATGGCTACACCTTC. Residues: CASSPSGDYGYTF. Supplemented by reference TRBV18 and TRBJ1-2, the full variable domain reads NAGVMQNPRHLVRRRGQEARLRCSPMKGHSHVYWYRQLPEEGLKFMVYLQKENIIDESGMPKERFSAEFPKEGPSILRIQQVVRGDSAAYFCASSPSGDYGYTFGSGTRLTVV.